What follows are 18 T cell receptor beta chains derived from one specimen sequenced in a study of shared clonotypes between healthy human individuals. Repertoires were generated with immunoSEQ multiplex PCR, while TCRdb's copy carries only in-frame clones and drops some. The data contain 2 million to 2.5 million clones, approximately 96% of them seen just once; the ten biggest clones take up over 0.1%. The material sequenced was naive CD4+ T cells sorted from blood. The subset: CD45RA+ positively selected. The receptors were gathered from a man aged 18 to 30 in good health.

As regards this clone: Within the sample, other DNA sequences also encode this same CDR3. The rearrangement uses TRBV11-2 and TRBJ1-5; perhaps TRBD1 as D (5 bases). The CDR3 extends over 13 amino acids. Trimming took off 4 bases at V and 5 bases at J, with 9 bases between the two ends. Germline CDR1 reads SGHAT; CDR2 reads FQNNGV. The CDR3 coding sequence is TGTGCCAGCAGCTCCCAGGGCGATCAGCCCCAGCATTTT. Translating it yields CASSSQGDQPQHF.

This clone was counted once. The genes are TRBV12-5 and TRBJ2-3, with 7 bases lining up with TRBD2. V gave up 4 bases and J gave up 4 bases; unmatched junction bases: 5. Germline V CDR1 and CDR2: LGHNT, FRNRAP. This CDR3 has 14 amino acids. The CDR3 DNA reads as TGTGCTAGTGGTTCCCGACTAGCCCCAGATACGCAGTATTTT. Translating it yields CASGSRLAPDTQYF.

The chain joins TRBV6-5 to TRBJ2-3, with TRBD2 matching 7 bases. V shed 2 bases, J shed 1 base, and the junction held 3 bases outside the gene matches. The CDR3 length is 15 residues. Germline CDR1 MNHEY, CDR2 SVGAGI. The chain's CDR3 is CASSYLAARTDTQYF. DNA of the CDR3: TGTGCCAGCAGTTACCTAGCGGCCCGCACAGATACGCAGTATTTT.

This clone was observed a single time. The rearrangement joins TRBV5-1 to TRBJ1-1; D not certain. The CDR3 spans 15 residues. Germline assignment: CDR1 SGHRS and CDR2 YFSETQ. Trimming took 4 bases from V and 2 from J, leaving 15 bases between them. DNA of the CDR3: TGCGCCAGCAGCCCCAACGCCCATCCAAACACTGAAGCTTTCTTT. As protein: CASSPNAHPNTEAFF.

Only one count was recorded for this clone. V gene TRBV6-6 combines with J gene TRBJ2-5; 10 bases agree with TRBD1. The CDR3 runs 16 residues. Germline CDR1 and CDR2: MNHNY and SVGAGI (reference sequence). Trimming removed 5 bases from V and 5 bases from J; junction bases left unmatched: 11. For the CDR3, the DNA is TGTGCCAGCAGTCGTCCAGACAGGGGGCTTAGGGAGACCCAGTACTTC. Residues: CASSRPDRGLRETQYF.

The rearrangement joins TRBV19 to TRBJ1-2; TRBD1 matches 8 bases. J gave up 3 bases and V 7 bases, and 4 bases lay outside the gene matches. Germline CDR1 and CDR2: LNHDA and SQIVND (reference sequence). This CDR3 has 13 amino acids. CDR3 region: CASTLGQDYGYTF. The CDR3 DNA reads as TGTGCCAGTACCCTGGGACAGGACTATGGCTACACCTTC.

The chain has TRBV5-1 and TRBJ2-7; D is uncertain. CDR1 is SGHRS and CDR2 is YFSETQ in the germline V gene. CDR3 length: 16 amino acids. Between the trimmed V and J ends, which lost 4 bases and 0 bases, there was a span of 17 bases. The CDR3 here is CASSPLSTPGSYEQYF. In DNA form, the CDR3 reads TGCGCCAGCAGCCCACTATCGACACCCGGCTCCTACGAGCAGTACTTC.

The chain links TRBV5-5 to TRBJ2-7; D ambiguous. CDR1 and CDR2 (germline): SGHKS, YYEKEE (reference sequence). Trimming shortened V by 4 bases and J by 0 bases, and 11 bases separated the two germline ends. The CDR3 has 14 amino acids. DNA for the CDR3: TGTGCCAGCAGCGTAGAACTAAACTCCTACGAGCAGTACTTC. Amino acids: CASSVELNSYEQYF.

V is TRBV6-1 and J is TRBJ2-1, with no clear D. Trimming removed 2 bases from V and 8 bases from J, with 7 bases in between. The CDR3 extends over 12 amino acids. Per the germline V gene, CDR1 is MNHNS and CDR2 is SASEGT. In DNA form, the CDR3 reads TGTGCCAGCAGTGAACGATCTGATGAGCAGTTCTTC. It is translated as CASSERSDEQFF.

The CDR3 coding sequence is TGTGCCAGCAGCTTCAAGGTGTCCTACAATGAGCAGTTCTTC. Amino acids: CASSFKVSYNEQFF. The chain combines TRBV11-2 with TRBJ2-1; no firm D call. Trimming shortened V by 3 bases and J by 1 base, and 7 bases separated the two germline ends. The germline V gene has CDR1 SGHAT and CDR2 FQNNGV. The CDR3 totals 14 residues.

V gene TRBV5-1 combines with J gene TRBJ1-6, with TRBD1 matching 9 bases. This CDR3 is built from 16 residues. Germline CDR1 and CDR2: SGHRS and YFSETQ. The V segment lost 6 bases and the J segment 8 bases; nucleotides outside the gene matches: 12. Written as DNA, the CDR3 is TGCGCCAGCACACGCTCATTTCGGACAGGGGATTCACCCCTCCACTTT. Translation: CASTRSFRTGDSPLHF.

This chain connects TRBV6-1 to TRBJ1-4, with 7 bases fitting TRBD1. The CDR3 is 15 residues long. CDR1 is MNHNS, CDR2 SASEGT, per germline. V dropped 4 bases and J dropped 3; count of bases not matched to a gene: 5. The CDR3 DNA reads as TGTGCCAGCAGTGGCCGGGACAGCCCTAATGAAAAACTGTTTTTT. Its protein is CASSGRDSPNEKLFF.

The rearrangement joins TRBV7-6 to TRBJ1-3; D is uncertain. This CDR3 has 19 amino acids. The ends were cut back, 0 bases at V and 4 bases at J, with 22 bases in the middle. Germline V gene data show CDR1 as SGHVS and CDR2 as FNYEAQ. CDR3 nucleotide sequence: TGTGCCAGCAGCTTAGCCGATGTCGGCAGGTCGAGAAGGGGAAACACCATATATTTT. It is translated as CASSLADVGRSRRGNTIYF.

This clone is a singleton in its sample. The gene calls are TRBV29-1 and TRBJ1-2; a weak D match, TRBD1 (6 bases). The V and J ends lost 4 bases and 3 bases respectively, with 9 bases between them. The CDR3 runs to 12 residues. Per germline, CDR1 SQVTM and CDR2 ANQGSEA. The CDR3 DNA follows: TGCAGCGTTGGTACAGGGTACTATGGCTACACCTTC. As protein: CSVGTGYYGYTF.

The rearrangement uses TRBV6-5 and TRBJ2-4; 9 bases match TRBD1. The CDR3 totals 12 residues. The germline V gene encodes CDR1 MNHEY and CDR2 SVGAGI. V gave up 4 bases and J gave up 16 bases; unmatched junction bases: 8. For the CDR3, the DNA is TGTGCCAGCAGTTCGCCCGGGACAGGGTCTTACTTC. Protein sequence: CASSSPGTGSYF.

The chain employs TRBV15 and TRBJ1-1; 10 bases line up with TRBD1. The CDR3 is 14 amino acids. Germline V lookup: CDR1 LNHNV, CDR2 YYDKDF (reference sequence). The V gene end was trimmed by 5 bases and the J gene end by 5 bases; junction bases not matched to a gene: 5. The CDR3 loop reads CATSGQGVGTEAFF. The CDR3 region has the DNA TGTGCCACCAGCGGACAGGGGGTTGGGACTGAAGCTTTCTTT.

This chain links TRBV5-1 with TRBJ2-7; maybe TRBD1 (6 bases). The CDR3 runs 15 residues. Trimming pared 4 bases from V and 5 bases from J, leaving 19 bases between. The V gene's germline CDR1 is SGHRS and CDR2 YFSETQ. CDR3 sequence: CASSQIRGEFDEQYF. CDR3 nucleotides: TGCGCCAGCAGCCAAATCAGGGGAGAATTCGACGAGCAGTACTTC.

The genes are TRBV10-3 and TRBJ2-5; TRBD2 matches 8 bases. The CDR3 length is 15 residues. Germline CDR1 reads ENHRY; CDR2 reads SYGVKD. V shed 4 bases and J 4 bases; nucleotides not matched to a gene: 8. The CDR3 here is CAISAGAGEGETQYF. CDR3 in DNA: TGTGCCATCAGTGCGGGAGCGGGGGAAGGAGAGACCCAGTACTTC.